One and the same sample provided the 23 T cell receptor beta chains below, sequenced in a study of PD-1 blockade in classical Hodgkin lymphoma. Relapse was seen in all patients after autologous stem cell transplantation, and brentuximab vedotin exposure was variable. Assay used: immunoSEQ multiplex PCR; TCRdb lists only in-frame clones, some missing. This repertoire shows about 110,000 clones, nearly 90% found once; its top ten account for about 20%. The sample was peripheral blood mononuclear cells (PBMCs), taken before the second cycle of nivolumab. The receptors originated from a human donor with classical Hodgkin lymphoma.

The CDR3 here is CATSRERTLNQPQHF. CDR3 nucleotide sequence: TGTGCCACCAGCAGAGAGAGGACCCTAAATCAGCCCCAGCATTTT. The gene calls are TRBV15 and TRBJ1-5; D is ambiguous. V shed 0 bases and J shed 4 bases, with 10 bases lying between them. The V gene's germline CDR1 is LNHNV and CDR2 YYDKDF (reference sequence). The CDR3 sequence is 15 residues long.

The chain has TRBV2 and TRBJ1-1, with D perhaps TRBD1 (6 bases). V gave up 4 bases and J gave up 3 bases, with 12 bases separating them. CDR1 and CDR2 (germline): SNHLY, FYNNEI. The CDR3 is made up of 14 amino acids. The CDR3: CASSAPNRDTEAFF. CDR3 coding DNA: TGTGCCAGCAGTGCTCCGAACAGGGACACTGAAGCTTTCTTT.

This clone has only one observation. This CDR3 is CASSPKGIRDQPQHF. CDR3 DNA: TGTGCCAGCTCACCAAAGGGAATAAGGGATCAGCCCCAGCATTTT. The V gene is TRBV18, the J gene TRBJ1-5; D not resolved. Trimming stripped 2 bases from V and 5 bases from J, with 13 bases between. The CDR3 length is 15 residues. Germline V lookup: CDR1 KGHSH, CDR2 LQKENI.

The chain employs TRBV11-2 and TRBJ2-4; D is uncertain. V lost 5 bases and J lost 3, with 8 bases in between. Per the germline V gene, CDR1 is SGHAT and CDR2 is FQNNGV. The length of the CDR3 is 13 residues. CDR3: CASSRWDKNIQYF. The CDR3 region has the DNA TGTGCCAGCAGCCGGTGGGACAAAAACATTCAGTACTTC.

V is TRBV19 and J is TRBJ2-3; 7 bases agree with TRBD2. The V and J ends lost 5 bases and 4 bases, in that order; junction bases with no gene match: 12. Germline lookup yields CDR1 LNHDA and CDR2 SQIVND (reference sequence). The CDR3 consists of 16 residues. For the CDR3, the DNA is TGTGCCAGTAGTGGGCATGGGGCGGGAGCTGCAGATACGCAGTATTTT. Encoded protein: CASSGHGAGAADTQYF.

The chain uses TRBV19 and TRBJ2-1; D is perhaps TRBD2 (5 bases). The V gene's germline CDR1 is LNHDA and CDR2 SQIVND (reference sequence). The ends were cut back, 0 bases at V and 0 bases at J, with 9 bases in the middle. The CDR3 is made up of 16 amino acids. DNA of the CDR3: TGTGCCAGTAGTATAGAGGACGGGGTCTCCTACAATGAGCAGTTCTTC. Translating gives CASSIEDGVSYNEQFF.

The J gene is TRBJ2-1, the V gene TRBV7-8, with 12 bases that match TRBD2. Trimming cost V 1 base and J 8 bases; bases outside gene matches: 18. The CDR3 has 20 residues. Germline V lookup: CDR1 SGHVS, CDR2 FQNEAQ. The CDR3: CASSLVFGQSSGRGHDEQFF. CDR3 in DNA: TGTGCCAGCAGCTTAGTTTTTGGTCAGTCTAGCGGGAGGGGCCACGATGAGCAGTTCTTC.

This CDR3 reads CASSKGSLKAFF. CDR3 bases: TGCGCCAGCAGCAAGGGTTCCCTGAAAGCTTTCTTT. The chain has TRBV4-3 and TRBJ1-1; D ambiguous. The CDR3 spans 12 residues. The V end lost 5 bases, the J end lost 9 bases, and 13 bases lay between the germline ends. Germline V gene data show CDR1 as LGHNA and CDR2 as YSLEER.

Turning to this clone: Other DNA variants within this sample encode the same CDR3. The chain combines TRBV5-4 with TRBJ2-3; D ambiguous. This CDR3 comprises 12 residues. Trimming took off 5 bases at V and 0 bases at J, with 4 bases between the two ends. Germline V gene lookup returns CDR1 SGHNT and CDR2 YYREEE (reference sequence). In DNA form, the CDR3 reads TGTGCCAGCAGTCGCAGCACAGATACGCAGTATTTT. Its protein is CASSRSTDTQYF.

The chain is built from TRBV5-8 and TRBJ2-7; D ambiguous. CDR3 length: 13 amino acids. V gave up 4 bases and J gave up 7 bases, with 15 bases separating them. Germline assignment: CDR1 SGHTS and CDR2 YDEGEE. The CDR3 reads CASSTQGPREQYF. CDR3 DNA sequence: TGTGCCAGCAGCACGCAAGGCCCCCGAGAGCAGTACTTC. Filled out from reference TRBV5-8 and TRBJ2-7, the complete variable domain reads EAGVTQSPTHLIKTRGQQATLRCSPISGHTSVYWYQQALGLGLQFLLWYDEGEERNRGNFPPRFSGRQFPNYSSELNVNALELEDSALYLCASSTQGPREQYFGPGTRLTVT.

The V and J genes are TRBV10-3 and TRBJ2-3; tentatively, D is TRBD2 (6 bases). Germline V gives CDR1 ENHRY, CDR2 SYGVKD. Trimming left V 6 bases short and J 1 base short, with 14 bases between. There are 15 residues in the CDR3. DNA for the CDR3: TGTGCCATCAGCCGGGGAGGAGGCGGCACAGATACGCAGTATTTT. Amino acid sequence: CAISRGGGGTDTQYF.

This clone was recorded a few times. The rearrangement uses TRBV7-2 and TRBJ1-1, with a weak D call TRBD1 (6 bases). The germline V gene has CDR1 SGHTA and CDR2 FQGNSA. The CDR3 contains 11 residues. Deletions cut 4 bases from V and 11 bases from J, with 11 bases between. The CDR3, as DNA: TGTGCCAGCAGCTCATCAGGGGAGGCTTTCTTT. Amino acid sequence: CASSSSGEAFF.

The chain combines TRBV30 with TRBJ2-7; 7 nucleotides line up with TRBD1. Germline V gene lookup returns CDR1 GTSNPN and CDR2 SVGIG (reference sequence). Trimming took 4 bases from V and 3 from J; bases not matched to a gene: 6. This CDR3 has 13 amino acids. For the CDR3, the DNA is TGTGCCTGGACGGGAACAGGGGACTACGAGCAGTACTTC. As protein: CAWTGTGDYEQYF.

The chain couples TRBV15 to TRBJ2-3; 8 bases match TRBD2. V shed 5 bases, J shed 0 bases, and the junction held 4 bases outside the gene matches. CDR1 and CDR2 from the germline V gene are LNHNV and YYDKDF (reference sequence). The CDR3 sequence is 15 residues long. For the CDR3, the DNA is TGTGCCACCAGCGGCGGGGGGCCTAGCACAGATACGCAGTATTTT. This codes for CATSGGGPSTDTQYF.

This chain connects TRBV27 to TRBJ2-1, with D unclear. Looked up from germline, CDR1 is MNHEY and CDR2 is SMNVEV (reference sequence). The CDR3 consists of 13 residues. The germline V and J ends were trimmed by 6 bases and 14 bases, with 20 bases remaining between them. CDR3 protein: CASRSGPTKREFF. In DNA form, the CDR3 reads TGTGCCAGCAGATCCGGGCCTACCAAACGGGAGTTCTTC.

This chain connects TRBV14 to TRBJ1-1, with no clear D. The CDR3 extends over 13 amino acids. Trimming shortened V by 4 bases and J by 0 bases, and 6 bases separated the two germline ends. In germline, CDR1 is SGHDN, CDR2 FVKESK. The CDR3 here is CASSRSMNTEAFF. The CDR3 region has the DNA TGTGCCAGCAGCCGTTCAATGAACACTGAAGCTTTCTTT. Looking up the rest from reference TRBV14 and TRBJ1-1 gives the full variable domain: EAGVTQFPSHSVIEKGQTVTLRCDPISGHDNLYWYRRVMGKEIKFLLHFVKESKQDESGMPNNRFLAERTGGTYSTLKVQPAELEDSGVYFCASSRSMNTEAFFGQGTRLTVV.

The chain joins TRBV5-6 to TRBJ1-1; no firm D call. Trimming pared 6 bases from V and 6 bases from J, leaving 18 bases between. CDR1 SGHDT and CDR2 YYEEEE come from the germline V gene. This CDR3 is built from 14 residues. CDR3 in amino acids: CASNSPRGDSEAFF. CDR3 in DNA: TGTGCCAGCAACTCCCCCCGCGGGGATTCTGAAGCTTTCTTT.

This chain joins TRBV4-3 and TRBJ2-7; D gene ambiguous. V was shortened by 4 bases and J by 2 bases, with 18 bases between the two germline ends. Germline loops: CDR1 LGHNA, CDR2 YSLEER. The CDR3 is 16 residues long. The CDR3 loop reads CASSPRERNTTYEQYF. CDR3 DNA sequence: TGCGCCAGCAGCCCACGCGAGCGTAACACCACCTACGAGCAGTACTTC.

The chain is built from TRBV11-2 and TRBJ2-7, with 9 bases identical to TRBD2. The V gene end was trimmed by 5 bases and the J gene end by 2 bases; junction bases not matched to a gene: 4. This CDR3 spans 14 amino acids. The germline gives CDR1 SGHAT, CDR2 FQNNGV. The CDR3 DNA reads TGTGCCAGCAGCATGAGCGGGAGGACCTACGAGCAGTACTTC. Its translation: CASSMSGRTYEQYF.

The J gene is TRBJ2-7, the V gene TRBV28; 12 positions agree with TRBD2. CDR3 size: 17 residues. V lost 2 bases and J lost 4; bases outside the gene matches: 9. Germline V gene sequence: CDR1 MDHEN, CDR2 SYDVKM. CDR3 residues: CASSLGLAGGLGYEQYF. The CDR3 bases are TGTGCCAGCAGTTTAGGGCTAGCGGGAGGGTTGGGATACGAGCAGTACTTC. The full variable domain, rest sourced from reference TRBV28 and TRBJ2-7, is DVKVTQSSRYLVKRTGEKVFLECVQDMDHENMFWYRQDPGLGLRLIYFSYDVKMKEKGDIPEGYSVSREKKERFSLILESASTNQTSMYLCASSLGLAGGLGYEQYFGPGTRLTVT.

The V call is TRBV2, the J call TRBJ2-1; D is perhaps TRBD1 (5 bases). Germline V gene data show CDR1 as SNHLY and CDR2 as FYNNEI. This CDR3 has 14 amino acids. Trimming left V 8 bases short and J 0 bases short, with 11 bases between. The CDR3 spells CASLTGSSYNEQFF. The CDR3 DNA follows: TGTGCCAGCCTTACAGGCAGCTCCTACAATGAGCAGTTCTTC.

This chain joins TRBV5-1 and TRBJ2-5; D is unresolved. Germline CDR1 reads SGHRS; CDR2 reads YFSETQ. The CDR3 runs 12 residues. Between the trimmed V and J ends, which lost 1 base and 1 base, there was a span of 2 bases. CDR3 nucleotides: TGCGCCAGCAGCTTGACCCAAGAGACCCAGTACTTC. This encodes CASSLTQETQYF.

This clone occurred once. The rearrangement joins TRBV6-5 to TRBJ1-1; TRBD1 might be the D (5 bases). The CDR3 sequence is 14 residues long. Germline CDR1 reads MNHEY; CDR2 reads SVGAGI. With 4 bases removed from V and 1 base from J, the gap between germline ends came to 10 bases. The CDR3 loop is CASSSGGANTEAFF. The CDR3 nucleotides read TGTGCCAGCAGTTCCGGTGGGGCGAACACTGAAGCTTTCTTT.